These T cell receptor beta chains were read from a single sample in a study of regulatory T cells in long-lasting Graves disease. TCRdb used MiXCR to reprocess the multiplex PCR reads, holding one entry per CDR3 protein. The repertoire includes around 400,000 distinct CDR3 sequences, about 20% of them detected once, and roughly 30% sits in the top ten. Specimen: peripheral blood mononuclear cells (PBMCs), collected when the disease was refractory, from a patient treated with antithyroid drugs. The receptors derive from a female donor with Graves disease. Both conserved end residues are part of each CDR3. Each record gives: D gene, J gene, clone size, V gene, CDR3 protein, CDR3 DNA. The D gene is left open where the match is weak. Expanded clones are given a class, and other clones once, few, many or no size at all.

D gene: .; J gene: TRBJ2-2; clone size: .; V gene: TRBV6-1; CDR3 protein: CASGQHGELFF; CDR3 DNA: TGTGCCAGCGGACAGCACGGGGAGCTGTTTTTT
D gene: .; J gene: TRBJ2-4; clone size: .; V gene: TRBV6-2/TRBV6-3; CDR3 protein: CASSEPSFGGGYKNIQYF; CDR3 DNA: TGTGCCAGCAGTGAACCTTCTTTTGGAGGGGGATACAAAAACATTCAGTACTTC
D gene: .; J gene: TRBJ1-1; clone size: few; V gene: TRBV29-1; CDR3 protein: CSATTGWNTEAFF; CDR3 DNA: TGCAGCGCCACGACAGGTTGGAACACTGAAGCTTTCTTT
D gene: .; J gene: TRBJ2-5; clone size: many; V gene: TRBV15; CDR3 protein: CATSYPGQSSETQYF; CDR3 DNA: TGTGCCACCAGTTACCCGGGACAATCTTCAGAGACCCAGTACTTC
D gene: .; J gene: TRBJ2-2; clone size: few; V gene: TRBV29-1; CDR3 protein: CSVDGNANTGELFF; CDR3 DNA: TGCAGCGTTGATGGCAACGCGAACACCGGGGAGCTGTTTTTT
D gene: .; J gene: TRBJ1-3; clone size: .; V gene: TRBV5-6; CDR3 protein: CASSLLDRPGNTIYF; CDR3 DNA: TGTGCCAGCAGCTTACTGGACCGTCCTGGAAACACCATATATTTT
D gene: .; J gene: TRBJ1-5; clone size: many; V gene: TRBV2; CDR3 protein: CASSEVSGSQPQHF; CDR3 DNA: TGTGCCAGCAGTGAAGTGTCGGGCAGTCAGCCCCAGCATTTT
D gene: .; J gene: TRBJ1-2; clone size: few; V gene: TRBV12-3/TRBV12-4; CDR3 protein: CASTTDDINYGYTF; CDR3 DNA: TGTGCCAGCACCACAGATGACATTAACTATGGCTACACCTTC
D gene: TRBD1; J gene: TRBJ1-3; clone size: few; V gene: TRBV10-3; CDR3 protein: CAINEGQASNTIYF; CDR3 DNA: TGTGCCATCAATGAAGGACAGGCCTCGAACACCATATATTTT
D gene: .; J gene: TRBJ1-1; clone size: many; V gene: TRBV11-1; CDR3 protein: CASSLSRRTEAFF; CDR3 DNA: TGTGCCAGCAGCTTATCTCGGAGAACTGAAGCTTTCTTT
D gene: .; J gene: TRBJ1-1; clone size: many; V gene: TRBV2; CDR3 protein: CASSVGLVKNTEAFF; CDR3 DNA: TGTGCCAGCAGTGTGGGTTTGGTAAAGAACACTGAAGCTTTCTTT
D gene: .; J gene: TRBJ1-1; clone size: many; V gene: TRBV20-1; CDR3 protein: CSAREGGETEAFF; CDR3 DNA: TGCAGTGCTAGAGAAGGTGGGGAAACTGAAGCTTTCTTT
D gene: .; J gene: TRBJ1-3; clone size: .; V gene: TRBV10-2; CDR3 protein: CASSANQEAGNTIYF; CDR3 DNA: TGCGCCAGCAGTGCCAATCAGGAAGCCGGAAACACCATATATTTT
D gene: .; J gene: TRBJ2-1; clone size: few; V gene: TRBV12-3/TRBV12-4; CDR3 protein: CASTSSGAGARSEQFF; CDR3 DNA: TGTGCCAGCACCTCGAGTGGGGCTGGGGCTCGGAGTGAGCAGTTCTTC
D gene: .; J gene: TRBJ1-2; clone size: .; V gene: TRBV5-6; CDR3 protein: CASSLDYSYGYTF; CDR3 DNA: TGTGCCAGCAGCTTGGATTATAGCTATGGCTACACCTTC
D gene: .; J gene: TRBJ2-5; clone size: many; V gene: TRBV6-1; CDR3 protein: CASSPPSVGRETQYF; CDR3 DNA: TGTGCCAGCAGTCCCCCCTCCGTGGGACGAGAGACCCAGTACTTC
D gene: .; J gene: TRBJ1-5; clone size: many; V gene: TRBV2; CDR3 protein: CASSPDSLNQPQHF; CDR3 DNA: TGTGCCAGCAGTCCTGACAGCTTGAATCAGCCCCAGCATTTT
D gene: .; J gene: TRBJ2-7; clone size: .; V gene: TRBV5-1; CDR3 protein: CASSLEGWWGPYEQYF; CDR3 DNA: TGCGCCAGCAGCTTGGAGGGGTGGTGGGGACCCTACGAGCAGTACTTC
D gene: .; J gene: TRBJ1-5; clone size: .; V gene: TRBV15; CDR3 protein: CATWGGDQPQHF; CDR3 DNA: TGTGCCACCTGGGGGGGGGATCAGCCCCAGCATTTT
D gene: .; J gene: TRBJ2-1; clone size: .; V gene: TRBV27; CDR3 protein: CASSLWPMGLYNEQFF; CDR3 DNA: TGTGCCAGCAGTTTATGGCCGATGGGCCTCTACAATGAGCAGTTCTTC
D gene: .; J gene: TRBJ2-2; clone size: .; V gene: TRBV29-1; CDR3 protein: CSVGPPQSTGELFF; CDR3 DNA: TGCAGCGTTGGACCCCCCCAGAGCACCGGGGAGCTGTTTTTT
D gene: TRBD1; J gene: TRBJ1-2; clone size: many; V gene: TRBV2; CDR3 protein: CASSDDRGGGYTF; CDR3 DNA: TGTGCCAGCAGTGACGACAGGGGTGGTGGCTACACCTTC
D gene: .; J gene: TRBJ2-2; clone size: few; V gene: TRBV7-9; CDR3 protein: CASKTGELFF; CDR3 DNA: TGTGCCAGCAAGACCGGGGAGCTGTTTTTT
D gene: TRBD1; J gene: TRBJ1-1; clone size: .; V gene: TRBV15; CDR3 protein: CATSLRQGWFNTEAFF; CDR3 DNA: TGTGCCACCAGCCTTAGACAGGGGTGGTTCAACACTGAAGCTTTCTTT
D gene: TRBD1; J gene: TRBJ1-2; clone size: many; V gene: TRBV7-9; CDR3 protein: CASSGDRGPNYGYTF; CDR3 DNA: TGTGCCAGCAGCGGAGACAGGGGGCCTAACTATGGCTACACCTTC
D gene: TRBD2; J gene: TRBJ2-5; clone size: .; V gene: TRBV20-1; CDR3 protein: CSAEGLAGGPWETQYF; CDR3 DNA: TGCAGTGCTGAGGGACTAGCGGGAGGGCCTTGGGAGACCCAGTACTTC
D gene: .; J gene: TRBJ2-7; clone size: many; V gene: TRBV29-1; CDR3 protein: CSVYQGHEQYF; CDR3 DNA: TGCAGCGTTTACCAGGGCCACGAGCAGTACTTC
D gene: .; J gene: TRBJ2-1; clone size: .; V gene: TRBV20-1; CDR3 protein: CSVPGRDNNEQFF; CDR3 DNA: TGCAGTGTCCCTGGGAGGGACAACAATGAGCAGTTCTTC
D gene: .; J gene: TRBJ1-3; clone size: .; V gene: TRBV6-5; CDR3 protein: CASSYARGRSSGNTIYF; CDR3 DNA: TGTGCCAGCAGTTACGCCCGCGGACGGTCCTCTGGAAACACCATATATTTT
D gene: .; J gene: TRBJ1-2; clone size: .; V gene: TRBV6-1; CDR3 protein: CASSGLGVNGYTF; CDR3 DNA: TGTGCCAGCAGTGGATTGGGAGTCAATGGCTACACCTTC
D gene: .; J gene: TRBJ2-3; clone size: .; V gene: TRBV7-9; CDR3 protein: CASSSPRGVTDTQYF; CDR3 DNA: TGTGCCAGCAGCTCCCCAAGAGGGGTAACAGATACGCAGTATTTT
D gene: .; J gene: TRBJ2-7; clone size: many; V gene: TRBV30; CDR3 protein: CAWGLASSYEQYF; CDR3 DNA: TGTGCCTGGGGGCTAGCGAGTTCCTACGAGCAGTACTTC
D gene: TRBD1; J gene: TRBJ2-1; clone size: .; V gene: TRBV29-1; CDR3 protein: CSVDDRGSINEQFF; CDR3 DNA: TGCAGCGTTGATGACAGGGGTTCGATCAATGAGCAATTCTTC
D gene: .; J gene: TRBJ2-7; clone size: many; V gene: TRBV7-9; CDR3 protein: CASSPIGQGNYEQYF; CDR3 DNA: TGTGCCAGCAGCCCAATAGGGCAGGGAAACTACGAGCAGTACTTC
D gene: .; J gene: TRBJ2-5; clone size: many; V gene: TRBV6-1; CDR3 protein: CASSRVGSLETQYF; CDR3 DNA: TGTGCCAGCAGTCGAGTGGGTAGCTTAGAGACCCAGTACTTC
D gene: .; J gene: TRBJ1-2; clone size: many; V gene: TRBV28; CDR3 protein: CASLAQGPYGYTF; CDR3 DNA: TGTGCCAGCCTAGCTCAGGGACCCTATGGCTACACCTTC
D gene: .; J gene: TRBJ2-7; clone size: many; V gene: TRBV2; CDR3 protein: CASMSSQAYEQYF; CDR3 DNA: TGTGCCAGCATGTCTAGTCAAGCTTACGAGCAGTACTTC
D gene: .; J gene: TRBJ2-7; clone size: many; V gene: TRBV12-3/TRBV12-4; CDR3 protein: CASGGGAYEQYF; CDR3 DNA: TGTGCCAGCGGAGGGGGAGCCTACGAGCAGTACTTC
D gene: .; J gene: TRBJ1-5; clone size: many; V gene: TRBV5-1; CDR3 protein: CASSSAIQPQHF; CDR3 DNA: TGCGCCAGCAGCTCAGCAATCCAGCCCCAGCATTTT
D gene: TRBD1; J gene: TRBJ2-4; clone size: few; V gene: TRBV29-1; CDR3 protein: CSVGDRASWDIQYF; CDR3 DNA: TGCAGCGTTGGGGACAGGGCAAGCTGGGACATTCAGTACTTC
D gene: .; J gene: TRBJ2-6; clone size: .; V gene: TRBV18; CDR3 protein: CASSRLFADSGANVLTF; CDR3 DNA: TGTGCCAGCTCACGTCTCTTCGCTGACTCTGGGGCCAACGTCCTGACTTTC
D gene: TRBD2; J gene: TRBJ2-7; clone size: few; V gene: TRBV20-1; CDR3 protein: CSARSLAGTSYEQYF; CDR3 DNA: TGCAGTGCTAGATCACTAGCGGGGACCTCCTACGAGCAGTACTTC
D gene: TRBD1; J gene: TRBJ1-2; clone size: few; V gene: TRBV10-3; CDR3 protein: CAISEIGRDRGRTPYGYTF; CDR3 DNA: TGTGCCATCAGTGAGATTGGCCGGGACAGGGGACGGACACCCTATGGCTACACCTTC